The sequence of this T cell receptor (beta chain) was determined in a study of shared clonotypes between healthy human individuals. Profiled with immunoSEQ multiplex PCR; TCRdb holds only in-frame clones, not every one. Of around 1.4 million clones listed, around 98.5% are singletons. To note about this clone: Other DNA sequences in the same sample also yield this CDR3.

Germline V gene lookup returns CDR1 SQVTM and CDR2 ANQGSEA. V was pared by 3 bases and J by 5 bases, with 0 bases of the junction left unmatched. The CDR3 extends over 11 amino acids. This chain links TRBV29-1 with TRBJ1-2, with 7 bases identical to TRBD1. This clonotype was obtained from a man aged 25 to 40 in good health. Input material: naive CD4+ T cells sorted from blood. Subset specified: CD45RA+ positively selected. The CDR3, as DNA: TGCAGCGTTGACAGGGGGTATGGCTACACCTTC. This encodes CSVDRGYGYTF.